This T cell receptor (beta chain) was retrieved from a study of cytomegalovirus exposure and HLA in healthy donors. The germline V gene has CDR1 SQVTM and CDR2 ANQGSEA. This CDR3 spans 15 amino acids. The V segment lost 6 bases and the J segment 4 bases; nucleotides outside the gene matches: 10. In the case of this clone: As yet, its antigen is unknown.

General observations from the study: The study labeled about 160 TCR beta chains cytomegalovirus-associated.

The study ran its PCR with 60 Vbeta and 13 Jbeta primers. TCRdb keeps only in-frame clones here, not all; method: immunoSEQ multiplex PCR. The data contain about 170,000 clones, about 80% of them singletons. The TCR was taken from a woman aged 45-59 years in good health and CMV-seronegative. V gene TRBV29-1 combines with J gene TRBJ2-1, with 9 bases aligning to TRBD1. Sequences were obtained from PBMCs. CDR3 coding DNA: TGCAGCGTCGGATCGCCGGGACAGGGATACAATGAGCAGTTCTTC. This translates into CSVGSPGQGYNEQFF.